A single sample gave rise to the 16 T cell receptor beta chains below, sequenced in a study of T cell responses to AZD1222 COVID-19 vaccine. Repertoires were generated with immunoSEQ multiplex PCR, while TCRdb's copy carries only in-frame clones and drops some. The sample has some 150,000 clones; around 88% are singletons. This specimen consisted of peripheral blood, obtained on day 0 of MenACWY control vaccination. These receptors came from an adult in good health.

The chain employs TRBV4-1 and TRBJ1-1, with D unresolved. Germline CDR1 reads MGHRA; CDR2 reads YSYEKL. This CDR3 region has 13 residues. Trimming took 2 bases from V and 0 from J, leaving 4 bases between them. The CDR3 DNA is TGCGCCAGCAGCCAACCTTTGAACACTGAAGCTTTCTTT. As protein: CASSQPLNTEAFF.

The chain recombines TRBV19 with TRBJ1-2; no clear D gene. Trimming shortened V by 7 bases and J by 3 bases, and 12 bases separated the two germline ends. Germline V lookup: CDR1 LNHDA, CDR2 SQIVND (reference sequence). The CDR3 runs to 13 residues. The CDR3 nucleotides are TGTGCCAGTACTAGGTCTTCCGACTATGGCTACACCTTC. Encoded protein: CASTRSSDYGYTF.

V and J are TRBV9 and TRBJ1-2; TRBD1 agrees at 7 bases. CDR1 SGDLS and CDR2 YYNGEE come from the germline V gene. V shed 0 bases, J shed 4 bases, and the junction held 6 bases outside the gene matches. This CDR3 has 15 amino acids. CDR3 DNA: TGTGCCAGCAGCGTAGAGGCAGGGGGACTCTATGGCTACACCTTC. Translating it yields CASSVEAGGLYGYTF.

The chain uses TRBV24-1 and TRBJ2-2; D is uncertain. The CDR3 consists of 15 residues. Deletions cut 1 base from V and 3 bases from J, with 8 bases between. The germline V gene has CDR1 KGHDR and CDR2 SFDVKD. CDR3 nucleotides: TGTGCCACCAGTGATTTCAGCGCGGACACCGGGGAGCTGTTTTTT. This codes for CATSDFSADTGELFF.

The chain's CDR3 is CASTLRGLYNEQFF. CDR3 coding DNA: TGTGCCAGCACTTTAAGAGGACTCTACAATGAGCAGTTCTTC. The V call is TRBV3-1 (or the pseudogene TRBV3-2), the J call TRBJ2-1; D is possibly TRBD2 (5 bases). CDR1 is LGHDT, CDR2 YNNKEL, per germline (reference sequence). V was shortened by 7 bases and J by 3 bases, with 13 bases between the two germline ends. The CDR3 is 14 amino acids.

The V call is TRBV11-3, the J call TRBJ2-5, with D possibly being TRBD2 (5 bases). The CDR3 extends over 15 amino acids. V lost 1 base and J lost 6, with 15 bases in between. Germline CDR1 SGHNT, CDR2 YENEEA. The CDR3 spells CASSLADSREKTQYF. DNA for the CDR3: TGTGCCAGCAGCTTAGCGGATAGTAGGGAGAAGACCCAGTACTTC.

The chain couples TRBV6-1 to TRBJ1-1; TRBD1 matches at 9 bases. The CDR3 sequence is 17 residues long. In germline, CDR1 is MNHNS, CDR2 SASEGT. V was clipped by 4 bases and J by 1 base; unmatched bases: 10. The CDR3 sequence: CASSALLPGQGNTEAFF. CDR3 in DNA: TGTGCCAGCAGTGCCCTCCTTCCGGGACAGGGGAACACTGAAGCTTTCTTT.

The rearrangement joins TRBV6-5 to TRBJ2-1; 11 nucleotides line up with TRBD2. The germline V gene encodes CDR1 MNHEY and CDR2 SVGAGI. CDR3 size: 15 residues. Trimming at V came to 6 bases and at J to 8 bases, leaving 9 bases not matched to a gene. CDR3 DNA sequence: TGTGCCAGCAGGATTAGCGGGAGGGCCAAGGATGAGCAGTTCTTC. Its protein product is CASRISGRAKDEQFF.

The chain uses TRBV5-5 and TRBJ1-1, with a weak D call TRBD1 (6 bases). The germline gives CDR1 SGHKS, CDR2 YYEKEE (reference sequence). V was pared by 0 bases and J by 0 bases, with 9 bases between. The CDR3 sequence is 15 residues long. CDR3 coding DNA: TGTGCCAGCAGCTTGGAAGCAGGGGTGAACACTGAAGCTTTCTTT. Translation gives CASSLEAGVNTEAFF.

In nucleotides, the CDR3 is TGTGCCAGCAGCCAAGCTCAGGGAGTTGAAAAACTGTTTTTT. Translation: CASSQAQGVEKLFF. The J gene is TRBJ1-4, the V gene TRBV4-2; TRBD1 is a possible D gene (5 bases). CDR3 size: 14 residues. V shed 1 base and J shed 7 bases, with 10 bases lying between them. Germline CDR1 LGHNA, CDR2 YNFKEQ.

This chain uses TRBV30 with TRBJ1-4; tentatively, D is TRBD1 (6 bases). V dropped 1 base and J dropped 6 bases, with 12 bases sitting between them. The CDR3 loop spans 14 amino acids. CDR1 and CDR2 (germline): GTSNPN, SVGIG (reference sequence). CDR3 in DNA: TGTGCCTGGAGTGAACAGGGCGTCGATGAAAAACTGTTTTTT. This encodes CAWSEQGVDEKLFF. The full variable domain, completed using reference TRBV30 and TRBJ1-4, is SQTIHQWPATLVQPVGSPLSLECTVEGTSNPNLYWYRQAAGRGLQLLFYSVGIGQISSEVPQNLSASRPQDRQFILSSKKLLLSDSGFYLCAWSEQGVDEKLFFGSGTQLSVL.

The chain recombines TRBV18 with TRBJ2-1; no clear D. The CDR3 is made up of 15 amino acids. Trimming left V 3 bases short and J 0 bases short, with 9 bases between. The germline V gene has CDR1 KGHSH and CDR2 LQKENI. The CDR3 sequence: CASSPAQNSYNEQFF. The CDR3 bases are TGTGCCAGCTCACCTGCACAGAACTCCTACAATGAGCAGTTCTTC.

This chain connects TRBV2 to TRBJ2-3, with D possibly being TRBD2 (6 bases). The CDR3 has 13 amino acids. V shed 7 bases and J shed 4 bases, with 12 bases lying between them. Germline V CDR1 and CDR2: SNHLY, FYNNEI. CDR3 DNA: TGTGCCAGCACCCAAGAGCGGGCAGATACGCAGTATTTT. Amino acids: CASTQERADTQYF.

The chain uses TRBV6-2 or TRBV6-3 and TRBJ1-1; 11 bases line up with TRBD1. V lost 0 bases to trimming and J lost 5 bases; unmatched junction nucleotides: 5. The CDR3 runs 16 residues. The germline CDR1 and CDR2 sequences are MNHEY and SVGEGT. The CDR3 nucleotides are TGTGCCAGCAGTTACTCTGGACAGGGGGCGGGAACTGAAGCTTTCTTT. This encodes CASSYSGQGAGTEAFF.

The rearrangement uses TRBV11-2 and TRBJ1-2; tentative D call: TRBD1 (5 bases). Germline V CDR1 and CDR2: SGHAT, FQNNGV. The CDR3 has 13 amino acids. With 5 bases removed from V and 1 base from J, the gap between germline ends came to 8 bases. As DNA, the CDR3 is TGTGCCAGCAGCGGGACGGTTAACTATGGCTACACCTTC. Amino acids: CASSGTVNYGYTF.

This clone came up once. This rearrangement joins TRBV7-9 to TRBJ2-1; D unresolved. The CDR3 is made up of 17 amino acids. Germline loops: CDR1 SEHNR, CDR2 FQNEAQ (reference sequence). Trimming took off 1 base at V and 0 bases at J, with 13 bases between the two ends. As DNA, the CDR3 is TGTGCCAGCAGCTTAGGGGTCGGCGTAAGCTCCTACAATGAGCAGTTCTTC. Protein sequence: CASSLGVGVSSYNEQFF.